These 2 T cell receptor beta chains originate from one sample sequenced in a study of blood T cell repertoires in COVID-19. The table came from immunoSEQ multiplex PCR; TCRdb's copy has only in-frame clones and leaves some out. The sample yields about 320,000 clones, 88% seen once. Sequenced sample: peripheral blood. These receptors all come from a woman in her twenties or thirties with COVID-19, enrolled during active disease.

The chain couples TRBV6-5 to TRBJ1-1; TRBD1 is a possible D gene (5 bases). Trimming removed 0 bases from V and 4 bases from J, with 12 bases in between. CDR1 and CDR2 from the germline V gene are MNHEY and SVGAGI. CDR3 length: 15 amino acids. CDR3 protein: CASSYSAGWLTEAFF. The CDR3 bases are TGTGCCAGCAGTTACTCCGCAGGGTGGCTCACTGAAGCTTTCTTT.

The J gene is TRBJ2-7, the V gene TRBV27, with D tentatively TRBD2 (6 bases). This CDR3 has 15 residues. CDR1 and CDR2 (germline): MNHEY, SMNVEV (reference sequence). Deletions cut 1 base from V and 2 bases from J, with 12 bases between. CDR3 sequence reads: CASSLFGSGTYEQYF. The CDR3 nucleotides read TGTGCCAGCAGTTTATTTGGTAGCGGAACCTACGAGCAGTACTTC.